The clone carrying this T cell receptor (beta chain) was found a few times. The V gene end was trimmed by 1 base and the J gene end by 7 bases; junction bases not matched to a gene: 1. The length of the CDR3 is 13 residues. The data were taken from a study of blood T cell repertoires in COVID-19. Here immunoSEQ multiplex PCR was the method, and the copy in TCRdb shows in-frame clones only, minus some. Of fewer than 100,000 clones listed, almost 85% are singletons. Sample: peripheral blood. This receptor was obtained from a man aged 50-59 years with COVID-19, enrolled during active disease. The V and J genes are TRBV12-3 or TRBV12-4 and TRBJ2-1, with 7 bases fitting TRBD2. In nucleotides, the CDR3 is TGTGCCAGCAGTTTAGGAGCGGGGAATGAGCAGTTCTTC. Protein: CASSLGAGNEQFF.